The 21 T cell receptor beta chains below come from one sample, sequenced in a study of OX40 agonist ivuxolimab in advanced cancers. Clones were read by immunoSEQ multiplex PCR, and TCRdb kept only the in-frame ones, dropping some. The sample has 100,000 to 150,000 clones; 90% to 95% are singletons. The sample consisted of CD4+ or CD8+ T cells sorted from blood, taken in a trial of the OX40 agonist ivuxolimab. The receptor set was obtained from an adult with an advanced solid tumor such as melanoma, head and neck, liver or kidney cancer.

The chain recombines TRBV11-2 with TRBJ2-2, with 10 bases fitting TRBD1. CDR1 is SGHAT, CDR2 FQNNGV, per germline. The CDR3 sequence is 16 residues long. V was clipped by 3 bases and J by 2 bases; unmatched bases: 3. Written as DNA, the CDR3 is TGTGCCAGCAGCTTGGACAGGGGGTATAACACCGGGGAGCTGTTTTTT. Protein: CASSLDRGYNTGELFF. Full variable domain (outside the CDR3, taken from reference TRBV11-2 and TRBJ2-2): EAGVAQSPRYKIIEKRQSVAFWCNPISGHATLYWYQQILGQGPKLLIQFQNNGVVDDSQLPKDRFSAERLKGVDSTLKIQPAKLEDSAVYLCASSLDRGYNTGELFFGEGSRLTVL.

This clone was seen once. The CDR3 loop reads CASSVVGAATDTQYF. CDR3 nucleotides: TGTGCCAGCAGCGTAGTAGGTGCGGCCACAGATACGCAGTATTTT. This chain connects TRBV9 to TRBJ2-3; no firm D call. V was pared by 0 bases and J by 2 bases, with 10 bases between. Per germline, CDR1 SGDLS and CDR2 YYNGEE. The CDR3 has 15 residues.

This chain connects TRBV6-5 to TRBJ2-5, with 10 bases identical to TRBD1. The J segment lost 5 bases and the V segment lost 2 bases, leaving 2 bases of the junction unmatched. Germline values: CDR1 MNHEY, CDR2 SVGAGI. The CDR3 sequence is 14 residues long. CDR3 region: CASSYDRGLETQYF. Here the CDR3 DNA reads TGTGCCAGCAGTTACGACAGGGGGCTTGAGACCCAGTACTTC.

This rearrangement joins TRBV30 to TRBJ1-1, with D perhaps matching TRBD1 (6 bases). This CDR3 is built from 14 residues. Germline V gene sequence: CDR1 GTSNPN, CDR2 SVGIG (reference sequence). Trimming left V 0 bases short and J 0 bases short, with 8 bases between. For the CDR3, the DNA is TGTGCCTGGAGTGTGGGGGCTTTGAACACTGAAGCTTTCTTT. It translates to CAWSVGALNTEAFF. Supplemented by reference TRBV30 and TRBJ1-1, the full variable domain reads SQTIHQWPATLVQPVGSPLSLECTVEGTSNPNLYWYRQAAGRGLQLLFYSVGIGQISSEVPQNLSASRPQDRQFILSSKKLLLSDSGFYLCAWSVGALNTEAFFGQGTRLTVV.

Comment on this clone: The junction and the germline gene differ at one end; a read error may be behind it. The chain employs TRBV7-3 and TRBJ1-1, with D possibly matching TRBD1 (6 bases). CDR1 and CDR2 from the germline V gene are SGHTA and FQGTGA. CDR3 length: 14 amino acids. The CDR3 DNA reads as TGTGCCAGCAGCTCCCAGGGGATGAAGACTGAAGCTTTCTTT. Protein product: CASSSQGMKTEAFF.

This chain connects TRBV11-2 to TRBJ1-4, with D possibly TRBD1 on 6 matching bases. The CDR3 consists of 14 residues. With 4 bases removed from V and 4 bases from J, the gap between germline ends came to 10 bases. Germline V lookup: CDR1 SGHAT, CDR2 FQNNGV. The CDR3 here is CASSSDRINEKLFF. In DNA, the CDR3 is TGTGCCAGCAGCTCGGACAGAATTAATGAAAAACTGTTTTTT.

This chain joins TRBV7-9 and TRBJ2-1; D possibly uses TRBD1 or TRBD2 (6 bases each). Germline values: CDR1 SEHNR, CDR2 FQNEAQ (reference sequence). The CDR3 totals 16 residues. V lost 2 bases to trimming and J lost 6 bases, with 17 bases between them. The CDR3 DNA reads TGTGCCAGCAGCTTAAGGGGGGACATTGCGGGCAATGAGCAGTTCTTC. Its translation: CASSLRGDIAGNEQFF.

This clone was recorded once. V usage is TRBV27 and J usage is TRBJ2-7; 9 bases are a match to TRBD1. Germline CDR1 and CDR2: MNHEY and SMNVEV (reference sequence). The CDR3 has 17 residues. V lost 5 bases and J lost 4; bases outside the gene matches: 15. The CDR3 loop is CASSPLTTWTGEYEQYF. DNA of the CDR3: TGTGCCAGCAGTCCACTAACAACTTGGACAGGGGAGTACGAGCAGTACTTC.

This chain connects TRBV6-4 to TRBJ2-7; no clear D gene. Germline V gives CDR1 MRHNA, CDR2 SNTAGT. V was shortened by 2 bases and J by 2 bases, with 16 bases between the two germline ends. There are 16 residues in the CDR3. CDR3 DNA: TGTGCCAGCAGTGACGCTCGGCGCCCGGGCCCCTACGAGCAGTACTTC. It codes for CASSDARRPGPYEQYF.

The gene calls are TRBV5-1 and TRBJ1-1; possibly TRBD1 for D (5 bases). V lost 0 bases and J lost 0, with 12 bases in between. CDR3 length: 16 residues. Per the germline V gene, CDR1 is SGHRS and CDR2 is YFSETQ. CDR3 loop: CASSLVAGPMNTEAFF. CDR3 nucleotide sequence: TGCGCCAGCAGCTTGGTAGCAGGGCCCATGAACACTGAAGCTTTCTTT.

The CDR3 sequence: CASSPRGGETQYF. CDR3 nucleotide sequence: TGTGCCAGCAGCCCGAGAGGGGGGGAGACCCAGTACTTC. This chain links TRBV7-9 with TRBJ2-5; either TRBD1 or TRBD2 may fit D (6 bases each). The germline V gene has CDR1 SEHNR and CDR2 FQNEAQ (reference sequence). V lost 5 bases and J 5 bases, leaving 12 bases between the germline ends. The CDR3 has 13 amino acids.

The rearrangement links TRBV4-1 to TRBJ1-5; D is possibly TRBD1 (6 bases). From germline, CDR1 is MGHRA and CDR2 YSYEKL. Trimming stripped 4 bases from V and 0 bases from J, with 19 bases between. CDR3 size: 18 residues. The CDR3 is CASSPVPQGGNSNQPQHF. The CDR3 DNA follows: TGCGCCAGCAGCCCAGTCCCCCAAGGGGGGAATAGCAATCAGCCCCAGCATTTT.

The gene calls are TRBV19 and TRBJ1-5; no definite D call. V was trimmed by 3 bases and J by 4 bases, leaving 19 bases between them. Germline V gene sequence: CDR1 LNHDA, CDR2 SQIVND (reference sequence). This CDR3 has 17 amino acids. The CDR3 DNA is TGTGCCAGTAGTATTTATTCCGGTGGGCAGGCAAATCAGCCCCAGCATTTT. It codes for CASSIYSGGQANQPQHF.

The genes are TRBV2 and TRBJ1-2, with D maybe TRBD1 (6 bases). V shed 3 bases and J shed 8 bases, with 13 bases lying between them. CDR1 is SNHLY, CDR2 FYNNEI, per germline. CDR3 length: 13 amino acids. The CDR3, as DNA: TGTGCCAGCAGTGAGAGGGGGGGAGAGGGCTACACCTTC. It specifies CASSERGGEGYTF.

V is TRBV6-6 and J is TRBJ1-2; maybe TRBD1 (6 bases). This CDR3 has 13 residues. Trimming left V 6 bases short and J 3 bases short, with 11 bases between. Germline loops: CDR1 MNHNY, CDR2 SVGAGI (reference sequence). The CDR3 loop reads CASRKTGDYGYTF. In nucleotides, the CDR3 is TGTGCCAGCAGGAAGACAGGCGACTATGGCTACACCTTC.

V is TRBV28 and J is TRBJ1-3, with 10 bases matching TRBD1. The CDR3 has 16 residues. Germline V lookup: CDR1 MDHEN, CDR2 SYDVKM. Unmatched junction bases numbered 7, after V lost 7 bases and J lost 1 base. The CDR3 protein is CASTSRGQGSGNTIYF. The CDR3 DNA reads as TGTGCCAGCACCTCCCGGGGACAGGGGTCTGGAAACACCATATATTTT.

This chain links TRBV28 with TRBJ1-6; D perhaps matches TRBD1 (5 bases). V shed 2 bases and J shed 7 bases, with 12 bases lying between them. There are 15 residues in the CDR3. Germline CDR1 and CDR2: MDHEN and SYDVKM. The CDR3: CASSLLDTKNSPLHF. CDR3 sequence (DNA): TGTGCCAGCAGTTTACTGGACACAAAGAATTCACCCCTCCACTTT.

The V gene is TRBV19, the J gene TRBJ1-6; D is unclear. CDR1 and CDR2 from the germline V gene are LNHDA and SQIVND (reference sequence). Trimming left V 5 bases short and J 4 bases short, with 9 bases between. The CDR3 covers 14 residues. The CDR3 loop is CASSSQPYNSPLHF. The CDR3 coding sequence is TGTGCCAGTAGTTCGCAGCCTTATAATTCACCCCTCCACTTT.

The V call is TRBV5-7, the J call TRBJ1-4, with D perhaps matching TRBD1 (6 bases). TRBV5-7 is marked as an open reading frame, function uncertain. This CDR3 is 14 amino acids long. Trimming took off 0 bases at V and 8 bases at J, with 11 bases between the two ends. CDR3 residues: CASSLDRTVEKLFF. In DNA, the CDR3 is TGTGCCAGCAGCTTGGACAGGACAGTCGAAAAACTGTTTTTT.

The genes are TRBV5-6 and TRBJ2-1; D remains ambiguous. Germline V lookup: CDR1 SGHDT, CDR2 YYEEEE. V was clipped by 4 bases and J by 6 bases, with 14 bases between them. The CDR3 runs to 14 residues. The CDR3 nucleotides are TGTGCCAGCAGCCGCCCAACGGATCTCAATGAGCAGTTCTTC. Translation: CASSRPTDLNEQFF.

The V call is TRBV5-1, the J call TRBJ1-2; no clear D gene. In germline, CDR1 is SGHRS, CDR2 YFSETQ. This CDR3 comprises 14 residues. V was clipped by 0 bases and J by 8 bases, with 14 bases between them. The DNA for the CDR3 is TGCGCCAGCAGCTTGGAGGTCCCCAAATCAGGCTACACCTTC. Amino acid sequence: CASSLEVPKSGYTF.